Sequencing of this T cell receptor beta chain was carried out in a study of T cells in Graves' hyperthyroidism and ophthalmopathy. TCR beta CDR3 regions were amplified from RNA. TCR CDR3 underwent first-round RT-PCR with the HTBI primer set. TCRdb independently ran MiXCR on the multiplex PCR reads; one entry per CDR3 protein. The sample consists of a few hundred thousand distinct CDR3 sequences, about 20% of them appearing once. The sequenced sample consisted of blood. The TCR comes from a woman aged 70 to 79 with Graves' ophthalmopathy.

CDR3 loop: CASSVAWETNYGYTF. In DNA, the CDR3 is TGTGCCAGCAGCGTAGCATGGGAAACTAACTATGGCTACACCTTC. The chain carries TRBV9 and TRBJ1-2; no firm D call. The germline CDR1 and CDR2 sequences are SGDLS and YYNGEE. Trimming took off 0 bases at V and 0 bases at J, with 9 bases between the two ends. The CDR3 has 15 residues.